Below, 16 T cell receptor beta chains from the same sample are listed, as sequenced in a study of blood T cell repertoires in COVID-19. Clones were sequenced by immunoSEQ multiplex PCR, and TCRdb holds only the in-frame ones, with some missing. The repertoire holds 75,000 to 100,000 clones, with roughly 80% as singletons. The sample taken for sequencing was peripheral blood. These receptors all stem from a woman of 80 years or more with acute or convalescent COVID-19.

This CDR3 is CASSPGQGINSPLHF. CDR3 in DNA: TGTGCCAGCTCACCCGGACAGGGAATAAATTCACCCCTCCACTTT. V is TRBV18 and J is TRBJ1-6; the match to TRBD1 covers 8 bases. With V trimmed by 3 bases and J by 7 bases, 5 bases remained unmatched. The CDR3 length is 15 residues. Germline CDR1 is KGHSH and CDR2 is LQKENI. Using reference TRBV18 and TRBJ1-6 for the parts outside the CDR3, the full variable domain is NAGVMQNPRHLVRRRGQEARLRCSPMKGHSHVYWYRQLPEEGLKFMVYLQKENIIDESGMPKERFSAEFPKEGPSILRIQQVVRGDSAAYFCASSPGQGINSPLHFGNGTRLTVT.

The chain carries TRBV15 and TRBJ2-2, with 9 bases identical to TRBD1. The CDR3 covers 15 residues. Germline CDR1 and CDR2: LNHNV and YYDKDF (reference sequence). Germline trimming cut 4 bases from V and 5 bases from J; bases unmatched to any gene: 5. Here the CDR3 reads CATSTRQGGTGELFF. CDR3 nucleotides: TGTGCCACCAGCACCCGACAGGGGGGAACCGGGGAGCTGTTTTTT. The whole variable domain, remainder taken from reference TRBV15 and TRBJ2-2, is DAMVIQNPRYQVTQFGKPVTLSCSQTLNHNVMYWYQQKSSQAPKLLFHYYDKDFNNEADTPDNFQSRRPNTSFCFLDIRSPGLGDTAMYLCATSTRQGGTGELFFGEGSRLTVL.

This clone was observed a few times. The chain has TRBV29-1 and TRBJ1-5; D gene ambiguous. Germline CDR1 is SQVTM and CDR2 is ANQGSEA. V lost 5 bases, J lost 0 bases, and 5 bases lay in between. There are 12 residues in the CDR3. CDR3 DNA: TGCAGCGTTTCAGATAGCAATCAGCCCCAGCATTTT. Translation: CSVSDSNQPQHF. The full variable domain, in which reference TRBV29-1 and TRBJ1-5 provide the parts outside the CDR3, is SAVISQKPSRDICQRGTSLTIQCQVDSQVTMMFWYRQQPGQSLTLIATANQGSEATYESGFVIDKFPISRPNLTFSTLTVSNMSPEDSSIYLCSVSDSNQPQHFGDGTRLSIL.

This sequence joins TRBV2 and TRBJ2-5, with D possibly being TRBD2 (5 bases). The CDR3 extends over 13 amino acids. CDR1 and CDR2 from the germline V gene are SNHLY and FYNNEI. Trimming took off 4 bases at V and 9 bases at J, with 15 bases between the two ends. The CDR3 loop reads CASSVRADGAQYF. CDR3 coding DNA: TGTGCCAGCAGTGTGCGGGCGGACGGGGCCCAGTACTTC.

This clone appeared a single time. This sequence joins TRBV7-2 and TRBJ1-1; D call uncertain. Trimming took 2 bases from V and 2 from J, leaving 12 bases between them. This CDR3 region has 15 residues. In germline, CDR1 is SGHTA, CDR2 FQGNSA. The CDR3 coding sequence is TGTGCCAGCAGCTTAATGCCGGGATACAACACTGAAGCTTTCTTT. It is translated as CASSLMPGYNTEAFF.

CDR3 bases: TGTGCCAGCAGCGCCGGACAGGGGGAAAATCAGCCCCAGCATTTT. Amino acids: CASSAGQGENQPQHF. The chain is built from TRBV7-8 and TRBJ1-5; 10 bases agree with TRBD1. The V gene's germline CDR1 is SGHVS and CDR2 FQNEAQ. The CDR3 has 15 amino acids. V was pared by 5 bases and J by 4 bases, with 5 bases of the junction left unmatched.

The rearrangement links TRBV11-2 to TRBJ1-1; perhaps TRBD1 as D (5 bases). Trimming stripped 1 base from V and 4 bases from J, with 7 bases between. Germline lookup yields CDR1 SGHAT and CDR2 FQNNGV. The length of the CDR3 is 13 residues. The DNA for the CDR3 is TGTGCCAGCAGCTTAGGGCAGGGCACTGAAGCTTTCTTT. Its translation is CASSLGQGTEAFF. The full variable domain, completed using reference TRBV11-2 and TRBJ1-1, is EAGVAQSPRYKIIEKRQSVAFWCNPISGHATLYWYQQILGQGPKLLIQFQNNGVVDDSQLPKDRFSAERLKGVDSTLKIQPAKLEDSAVYLCASSLGQGTEAFFGQGTRLTVV.

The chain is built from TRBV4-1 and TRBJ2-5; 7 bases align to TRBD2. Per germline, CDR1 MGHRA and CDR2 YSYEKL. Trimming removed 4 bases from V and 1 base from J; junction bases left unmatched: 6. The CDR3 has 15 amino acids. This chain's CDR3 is CASSPGTNSQETQYF. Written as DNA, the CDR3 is TGCGCCAGCAGCCCCGGGACTAACTCCCAAGAGACCCAGTACTTC.

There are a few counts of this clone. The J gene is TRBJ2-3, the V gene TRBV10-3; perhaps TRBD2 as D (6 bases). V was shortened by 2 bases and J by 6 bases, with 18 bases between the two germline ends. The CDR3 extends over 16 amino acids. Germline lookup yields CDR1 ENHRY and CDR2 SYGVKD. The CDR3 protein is CAISEPPSFREDTQYF. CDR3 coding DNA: TGTGCCATCAGTGAGCCGCCGTCGTTCCGGGAGGATACGCAGTATTTT.

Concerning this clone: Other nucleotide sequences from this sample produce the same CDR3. The CDR3 nucleotides read TGTGCCAGCAGCGTAGGGGCAGGTGAAGCTTTCTTT. Translating gives CASSVGAGEAFF. This chain links TRBV9 with TRBJ1-1; D gene ambiguous. CDR1 and CDR2 (germline): SGDLS, YYNGEE. This CDR3 contains 12 residues. Trimming cost V 0 bases and J 7 bases, with 7 bases left between them.

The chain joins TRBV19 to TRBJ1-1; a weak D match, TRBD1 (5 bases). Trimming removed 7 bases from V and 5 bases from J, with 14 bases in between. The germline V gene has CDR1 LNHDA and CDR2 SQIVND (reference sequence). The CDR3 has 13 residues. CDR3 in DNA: TGTGCCAGTAATCGGGGGGGTCGTACTGAAGCTTTCTTT. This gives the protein CASNRGGRTEAFF.

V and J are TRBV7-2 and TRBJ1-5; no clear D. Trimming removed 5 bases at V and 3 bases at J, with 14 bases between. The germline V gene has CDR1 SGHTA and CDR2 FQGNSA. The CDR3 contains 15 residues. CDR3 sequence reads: CASSRYSSFNQPQHF. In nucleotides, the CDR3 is TGTGCCAGCAGCCGTTACAGTTCCTTCAATCAGCCCCAGCATTTT.

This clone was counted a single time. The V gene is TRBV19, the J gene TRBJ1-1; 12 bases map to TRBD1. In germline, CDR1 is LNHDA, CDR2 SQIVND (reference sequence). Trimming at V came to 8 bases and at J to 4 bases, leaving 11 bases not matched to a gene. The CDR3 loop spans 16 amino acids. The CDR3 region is CASRPGQGASGTEAFF. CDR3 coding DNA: TGTGCCAGTCGCCCGGGACAGGGGGCCTCAGGCACTGAAGCTTTCTTT. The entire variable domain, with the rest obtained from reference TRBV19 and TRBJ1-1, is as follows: DGGITQSPKYLFRKEGQNVTLSCEQNLNHDAMYWYRQDPGQGLRLIYYSQIVNDFQKGDIAEGYSVSREKKESFPLTVTSAQKNPTAFYLCASRPGQGASGTEAFFGQGTRLTVV.

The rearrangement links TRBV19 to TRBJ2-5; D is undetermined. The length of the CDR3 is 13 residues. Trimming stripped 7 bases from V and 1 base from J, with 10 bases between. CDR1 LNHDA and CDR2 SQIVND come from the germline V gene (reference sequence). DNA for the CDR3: TGTGCCAGTACCAACAGATTCCAAGAGACCCAGTACTTC. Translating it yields CASTNRFQETQYF. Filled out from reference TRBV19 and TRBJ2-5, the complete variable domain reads DGGITQSPKYLFRKEGQNVTLSCEQNLNHDAMYWYRQDPGQGLRLIYYSQIVNDFQKGDIAEGYSVSREKKESFPLTVTSAQKNPTAFYLCASTNRFQETQYFGPGTRLLVL.

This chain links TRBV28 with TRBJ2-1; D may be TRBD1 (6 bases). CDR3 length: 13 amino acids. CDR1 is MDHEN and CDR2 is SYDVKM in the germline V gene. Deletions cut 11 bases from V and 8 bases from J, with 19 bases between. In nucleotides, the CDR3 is TGTGCCGGCTCGCCCCCGGCAGGGGATGAGCAGTTCTTC. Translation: CAGSPPAGDEQFF.

CDR3 nucleotide sequence: TGTGCCAGCAGTGACATCACCGGGACAGGGGGGACAGGTGGCTACACCTTC. This codes for CASSDITGTGGTGGYTF. The chain links TRBV28 to TRBJ1-2; 11 nucleotides agree with TRBD1. CDR3 length: 17 residues. Germline V gives CDR1 MDHEN, CDR2 SYDVKM. Trimming took 5 bases from V and 7 from J; bases not matched to a gene: 15.